A single sample is the source of the 4 T cell receptor beta chains below, sequenced in a study of T cells in Graves' hyperthyroidism and ophthalmopathy. Authors of the study amplified TCR beta CDR3 regions from RNA transcripts. Using the HTBI primer set, a first-round RT-PCR was run on the TCR CDR3. TCRdb itself ran the multiplex PCR reads through MiXCR, one entry per CDR3 protein. Of a few hundred thousand distinct CDR3 sequences in the sample, about 15% were seen once. Sequenced sample: blood. Receptor source: a woman aged 25 to 39 with Graves' hyperthyroidism.

Ten or more counts support this clonotype. V gene TRBV27 combines with J gene TRBJ2-7; D possibly corresponds to TRBD1 (5 bases). From germline, CDR1 is MNHEY and CDR2 SMNVEV (reference sequence). The V gene lost 5 bases and the J gene lost 0 bases, with 14 bases spanning the gap. There are 15 residues in the CDR3. The CDR3 is CASSPKPGHSYEQYF. The CDR3 DNA reads as TGTGCCAGCAGTCCAAAGCCAGGACACTCCTACGAGCAGTACTTC.

V is TRBV20-1 and J is TRBJ2-3, with a weak D call TRBD2 (5 bases). The V gene's germline CDR1 is DFQATT and CDR2 SNEGSKA (reference sequence). The CDR3 length is 16 residues. Trimming pared 0 bases from V and 4 bases from J, leaving 17 bases between. This chain's CDR3 is CSAREAATLPPDTQYF. The CDR3 bases are TGCAGTGCTAGAGAAGCGGCAACCCTACCCCCAGATACGCAGTATTTT.

Of note for this clonotype: It may be a read error: a sequence one base away is much more abundant. The chain couples TRBV27 to TRBJ2-2; 7 nucleotides align to TRBD2. Germline V gene lookup returns CDR1 MNHEY and CDR2 SMNVEV (reference sequence). V shed 2 bases and J 7 bases; nucleotides not matched to a gene: 13. The CDR3 sequence is 17 residues long. The CDR3 loop is CASSLAFAGEGIGELFF. The CDR3 coding sequence is TGTGCCAGCAGTTTAGCATTCGCGGGAGAGGGCATCGGGGAGCTGTTTTTT.

Ten or more counts support this clonotype. The V and J genes are TRBV11-1 and TRBJ2-3; 8 bases line up with TRBD2. Looked up from germline, CDR1 is SGHAT and CDR2 is FQDESV (reference sequence). The J segment lost 0 bases and the V segment lost 7 bases, leaving 9 bases of the junction unmatched. CDR3 length equals 16 residues. CDR3 DNA sequence: TGTGCCAGCAACACGGAGGCTAGCGGGAGCACAGATACGCAGTATTTT. It codes for CASNTEASGSTDTQYF. Full variable domain (missing parts from reference TRBV11-1 and TRBJ2-3): EAEVAQSPRYKITEKSQAVAFWCDPISGHATLYWYRQILGQGPELLVQFQDESVVDDSQLPKDRFSAERLKGVDSTLKIQPAELGDSAMYLCASNTEASGSTDTQYFGPGTRLTVL.